Sequencing of this TCR beta chain was carried out in a study of cytomegalovirus exposure and HLA in healthy donors. Study-level information: A prior analysis found about 110 million unique TCR beta sequences from around 200 million T cells.

The CDR3 loop spans 14 amino acids. The V gene's germline CDR1 is SGHTA and CDR2 FQGNSA. Unmatched junction bases numbered 3, after V lost 5 bases and J lost 3 bases. The PCR had 60 Vbeta and 13 Jbeta primers. Generated by immunoSEQ multiplex PCR, the TCRdb table keeps only in-frame clones and is missing some. Here the sample spans some 130,000 clones, 80% being singletons. The clonotype was recovered from a man aged 25-45 years in good health and CMV-seronegative. The source material was PBMCs. The chain has TRBV7-2 and TRBJ2-7; TRBD2 matches 11 bases. CDR3 loop: CASSRTSGHYEQYF. For the CDR3, the DNA is TGTGCCAGCAGCCGGACTAGCGGGCACTACGAGCAGTACTTC. The full variable domain, its missing parts supplied by reference TRBV7-2 and TRBJ2-7, is GAGVSQSPSNKVTEKGKDVELRCDPISGHTALYWYRQSLGQGLEFLIYFQGNSAPDKSGLPSDRFSAERTGGSVSTLTIQRTQQEDSAVYLCASSRTSGHYEQYFGPGTRLTVT.